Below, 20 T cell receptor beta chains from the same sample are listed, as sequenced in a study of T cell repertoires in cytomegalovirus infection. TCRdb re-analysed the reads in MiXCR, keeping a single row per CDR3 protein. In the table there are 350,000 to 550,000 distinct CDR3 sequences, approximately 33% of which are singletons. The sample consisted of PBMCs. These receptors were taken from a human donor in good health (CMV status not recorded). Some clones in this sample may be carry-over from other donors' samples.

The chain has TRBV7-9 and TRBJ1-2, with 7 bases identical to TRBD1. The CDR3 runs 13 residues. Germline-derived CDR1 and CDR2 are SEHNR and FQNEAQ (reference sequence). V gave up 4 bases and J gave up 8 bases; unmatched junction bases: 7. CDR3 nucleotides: TGTGCCAGCAGCTCAGCGGACAGGCGCGGCTACACCTTC. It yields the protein CASSSADRRGYTF.

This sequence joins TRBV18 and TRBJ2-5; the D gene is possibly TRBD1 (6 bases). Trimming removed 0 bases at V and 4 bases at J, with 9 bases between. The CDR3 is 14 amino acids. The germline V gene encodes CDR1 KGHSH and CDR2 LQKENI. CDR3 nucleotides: TGTGCCAGCTCACCACCGGGACAACGAGAGACCCAGTACTTC. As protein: CASSPPGQRETQYF. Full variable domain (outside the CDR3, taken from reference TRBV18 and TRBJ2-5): NAGVMQNPRHLVRRRGQEARLRCSPMKGHSHVYWYRQLPEEGLKFMVYLQKENIIDESGMPKERFSAEFPKEGPSILRIQQVVRGDSAAYFCASSPPGQRETQYFGPGTRLLVL.

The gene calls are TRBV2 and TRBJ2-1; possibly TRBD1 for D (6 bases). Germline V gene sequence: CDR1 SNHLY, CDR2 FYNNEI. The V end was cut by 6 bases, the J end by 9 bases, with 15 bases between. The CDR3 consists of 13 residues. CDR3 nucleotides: TGTGCCAGCAGGGTGGGGGCTTATAGTGAGCAGTTCTTC. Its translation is CASRVGAYSEQFF. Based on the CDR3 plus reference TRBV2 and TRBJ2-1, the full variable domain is EPEVTQTPSHQVTQMGQEVILRCVPISNHLYFYWYRQILGQKVEFLVSFYNNEISEKSEIFDDQFSVERPDGSNFTLKIRSTKLEDSAMYFCASRVGAYSEQFFGPGTRLTVL.

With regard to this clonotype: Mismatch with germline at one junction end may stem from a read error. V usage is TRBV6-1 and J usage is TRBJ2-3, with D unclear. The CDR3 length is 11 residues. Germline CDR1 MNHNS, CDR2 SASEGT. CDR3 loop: CASSEADTQSF. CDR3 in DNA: TGTGCCAGCAGTGAAGCAGATACGCAGTCTTTT.

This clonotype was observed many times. The CDR3 reads CASSQRTAGGYNEQFF. In DNA form, the CDR3 reads TGTGCCAGCAGCCAACGGACAGCGGGGGGCTACAATGAGCAGTTCTTC. The chain links TRBV7-2 to TRBJ2-1; the match to TRBD2 covers 9 bases. The length of the CDR3 is 16 residues. The J segment lost 3 bases and the V segment lost 5 bases, leaving 8 bases of the junction unmatched. The germline V gene has CDR1 SGHTA and CDR2 FQGNSA.

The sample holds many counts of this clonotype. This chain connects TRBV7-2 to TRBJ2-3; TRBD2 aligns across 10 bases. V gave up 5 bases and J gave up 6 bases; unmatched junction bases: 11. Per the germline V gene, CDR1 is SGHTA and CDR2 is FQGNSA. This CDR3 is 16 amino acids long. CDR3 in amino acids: CASSHGAGGPRDTQYF. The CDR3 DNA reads TGTGCCAGCAGCCATGGAGCGGGGGGGCCGAGGGATACGCAGTATTTT.

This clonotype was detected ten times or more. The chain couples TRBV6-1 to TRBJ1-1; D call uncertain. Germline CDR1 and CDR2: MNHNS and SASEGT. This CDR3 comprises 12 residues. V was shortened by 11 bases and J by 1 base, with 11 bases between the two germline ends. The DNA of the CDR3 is TGTGCCGCAGTCATTTGGAACACTGAAGCTTTCTTT. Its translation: CAAVIWNTEAFF.

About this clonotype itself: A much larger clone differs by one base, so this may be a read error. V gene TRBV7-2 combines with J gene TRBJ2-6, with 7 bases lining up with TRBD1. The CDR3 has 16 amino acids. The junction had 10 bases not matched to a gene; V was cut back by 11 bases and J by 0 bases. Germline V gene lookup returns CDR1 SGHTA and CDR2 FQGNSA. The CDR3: CAGRTGFSSGANVLTF. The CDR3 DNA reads TGTGCCGGCCGGACAGGCTTCTCCTCTGGGGCCAACGTCCTGACTTTC.

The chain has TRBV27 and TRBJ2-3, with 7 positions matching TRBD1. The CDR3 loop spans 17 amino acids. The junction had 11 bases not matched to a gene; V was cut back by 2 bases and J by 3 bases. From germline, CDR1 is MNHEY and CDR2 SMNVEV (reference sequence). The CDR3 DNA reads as TGTGCCAGCAGTTTAAGCAACAGGGGTAGTCGTACAGATACGCAGTATTTT. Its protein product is CASSLSNRGSRTDTQYF.

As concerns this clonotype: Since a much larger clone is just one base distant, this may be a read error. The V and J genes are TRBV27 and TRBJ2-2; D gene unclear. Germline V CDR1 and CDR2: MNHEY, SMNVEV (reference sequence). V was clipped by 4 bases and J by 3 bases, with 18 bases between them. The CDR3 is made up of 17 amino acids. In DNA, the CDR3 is TGTGCCAGCAGTTCCTCTCCGGATTGGACGGACACCGGGGAGCTGTTTTTT. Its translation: CASSSSPDWTDTGELFF.

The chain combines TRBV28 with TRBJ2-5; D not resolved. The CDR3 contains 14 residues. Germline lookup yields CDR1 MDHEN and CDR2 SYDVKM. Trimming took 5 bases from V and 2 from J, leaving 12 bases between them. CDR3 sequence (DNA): TGTGCCAGCAGTCGAGGCCGGGTTCAAGAGACCCAGTACTTC. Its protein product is CASSRGRVQETQYF. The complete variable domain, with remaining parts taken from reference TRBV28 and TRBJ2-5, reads DVKVTQSSRYLVKRTGEKVFLECVQDMDHENMFWYRQDPGLGLRLIYFSYDVKMKEKGDIPEGYSVSREKKERFSLILESASTNQTSMYLCASSRGRVQETQYFGPGTRLLVL.

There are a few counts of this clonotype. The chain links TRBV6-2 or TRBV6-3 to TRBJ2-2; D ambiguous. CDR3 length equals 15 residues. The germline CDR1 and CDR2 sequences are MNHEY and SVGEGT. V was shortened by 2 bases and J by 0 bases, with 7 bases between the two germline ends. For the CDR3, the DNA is TGTGCCAGCAGTTACCGGGCCTCGAACACCGGGGAGCTGTTTTTT. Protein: CASSYRASNTGELFF.

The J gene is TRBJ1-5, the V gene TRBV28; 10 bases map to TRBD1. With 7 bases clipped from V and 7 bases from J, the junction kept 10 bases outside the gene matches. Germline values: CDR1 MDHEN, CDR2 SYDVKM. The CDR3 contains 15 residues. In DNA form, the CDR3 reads TGTGCCAGCACCTTCCGGGACAGGGGAGACCAGCCCCAGCATTTT. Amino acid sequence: CASTFRDRGDQPQHF.

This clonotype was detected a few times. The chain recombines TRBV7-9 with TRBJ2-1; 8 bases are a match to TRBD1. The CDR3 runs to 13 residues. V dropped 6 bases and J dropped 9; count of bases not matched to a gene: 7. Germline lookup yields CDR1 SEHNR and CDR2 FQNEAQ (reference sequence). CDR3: CASRKSGGVEQFF. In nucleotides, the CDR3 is TGTGCCAGCAGGAAGTCAGGGGGCGTTGAGCAGTTCTTC.

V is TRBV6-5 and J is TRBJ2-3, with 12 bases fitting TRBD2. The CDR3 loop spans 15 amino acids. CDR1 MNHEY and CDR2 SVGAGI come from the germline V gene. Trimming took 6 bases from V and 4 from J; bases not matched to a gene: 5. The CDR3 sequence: CASSSLAGGSDTQYF. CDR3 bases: TGTGCCAGCAGCTCACTAGCGGGGGGATCAGATACGCAGTATTTT.

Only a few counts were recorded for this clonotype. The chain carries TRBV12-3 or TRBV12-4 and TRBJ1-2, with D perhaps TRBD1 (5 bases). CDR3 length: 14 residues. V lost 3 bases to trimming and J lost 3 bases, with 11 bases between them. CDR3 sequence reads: CASSFVTGDYGYTF. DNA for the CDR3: TGTGCCAGCAGTTTCGTGACGGGGGACTATGGCTACACCTTC.

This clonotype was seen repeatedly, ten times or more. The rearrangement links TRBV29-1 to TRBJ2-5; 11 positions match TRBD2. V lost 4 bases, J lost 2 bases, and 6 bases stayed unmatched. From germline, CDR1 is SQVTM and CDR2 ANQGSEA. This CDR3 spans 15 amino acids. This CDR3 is CSVVASGGYQETQYF. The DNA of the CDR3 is TGCAGCGTTGTGGCTAGCGGGGGGTATCAAGAGACCCAGTACTTC.

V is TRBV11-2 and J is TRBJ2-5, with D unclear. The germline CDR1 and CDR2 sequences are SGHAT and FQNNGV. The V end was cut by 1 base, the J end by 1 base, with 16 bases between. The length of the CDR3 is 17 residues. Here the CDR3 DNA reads TGTGCCAGCAGCTTAGGAGTAGTTTTTGGCAGCCAAGAGACCCAGTACTTC. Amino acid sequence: CASSLGVVFGSQETQYF. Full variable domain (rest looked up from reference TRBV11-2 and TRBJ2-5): EAGVAQSPRYKIIEKRQSVAFWCNPISGHATLYWYQQILGQGPKLLIQFQNNGVVDDSQLPKDRFSAERLKGVDSTLKIQPAKLEDSAVYLCASSLGVVFGSQETQYFGPGTRLLVL.

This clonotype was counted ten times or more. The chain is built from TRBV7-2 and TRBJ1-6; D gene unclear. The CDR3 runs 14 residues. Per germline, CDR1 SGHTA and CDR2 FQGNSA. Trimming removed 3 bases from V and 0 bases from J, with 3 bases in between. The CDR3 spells CASSFGSYNSPLHF. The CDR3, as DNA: TGTGCCAGCAGCTTCGGCTCCTATAATTCACCCCTCCACTTT.

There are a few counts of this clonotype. CDR3 region: CASSLYHGVNTEAFF. DNA of the CDR3: TGTGCCAGCAGCTTATATCATGGGGTGAACACTGAAGCTTTCTTT. The rearrangement uses TRBV7-6 and TRBJ1-1; no clear D. Trimming left V 2 bases short and J 0 bases short, with 10 bases between. The CDR3 length is 15 residues. Per germline, CDR1 SGHVS and CDR2 FNYEAQ.